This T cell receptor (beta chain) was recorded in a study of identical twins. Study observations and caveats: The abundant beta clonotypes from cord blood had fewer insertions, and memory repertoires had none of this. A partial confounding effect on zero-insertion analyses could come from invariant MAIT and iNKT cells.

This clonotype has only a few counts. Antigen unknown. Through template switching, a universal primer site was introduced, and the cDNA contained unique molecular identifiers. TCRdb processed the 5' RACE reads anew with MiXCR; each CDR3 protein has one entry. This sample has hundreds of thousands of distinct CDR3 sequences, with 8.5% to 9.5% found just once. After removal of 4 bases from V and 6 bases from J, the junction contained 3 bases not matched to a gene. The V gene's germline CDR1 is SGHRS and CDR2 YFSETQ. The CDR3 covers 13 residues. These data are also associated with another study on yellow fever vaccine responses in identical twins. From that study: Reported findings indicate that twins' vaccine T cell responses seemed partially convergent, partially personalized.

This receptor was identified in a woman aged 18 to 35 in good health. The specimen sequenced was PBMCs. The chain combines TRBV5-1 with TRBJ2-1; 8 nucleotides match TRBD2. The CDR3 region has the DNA TGCGCCAGCAGCGAGGGACTAGTCAATGAGCAGTTCTTC. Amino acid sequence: CASSEGLVNEQFF.